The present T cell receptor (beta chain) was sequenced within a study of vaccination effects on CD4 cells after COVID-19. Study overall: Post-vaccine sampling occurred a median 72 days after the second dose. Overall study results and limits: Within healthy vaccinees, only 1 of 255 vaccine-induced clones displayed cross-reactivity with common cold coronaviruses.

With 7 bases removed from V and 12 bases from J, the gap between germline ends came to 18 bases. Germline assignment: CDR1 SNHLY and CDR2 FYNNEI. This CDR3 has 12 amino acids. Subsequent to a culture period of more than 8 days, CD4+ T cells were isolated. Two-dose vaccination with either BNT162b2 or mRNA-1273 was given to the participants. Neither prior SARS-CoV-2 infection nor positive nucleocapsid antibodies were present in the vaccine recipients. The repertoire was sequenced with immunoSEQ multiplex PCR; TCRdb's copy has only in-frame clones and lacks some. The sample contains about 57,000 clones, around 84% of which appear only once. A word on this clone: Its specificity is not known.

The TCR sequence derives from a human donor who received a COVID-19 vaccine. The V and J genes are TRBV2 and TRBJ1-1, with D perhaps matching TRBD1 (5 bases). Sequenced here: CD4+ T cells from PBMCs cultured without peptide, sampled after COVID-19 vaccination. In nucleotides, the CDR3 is TGTGCCAGCATCCCGGGGGAGGGCACAACTTTCTTT. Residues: CASIPGEGTTFF.